The 24 T cell receptor beta chains reported below all come from one sample, sequenced in a study of early T cells in non-severe SARS-CoV-2 infection. TCRdb recomputed calls from the 5' RACE reads with MiXCR, one row per CDR3 protein. The sample records about 50,000 distinct CDR3 sequences, about 12% being singletons. This sample comprised whole blood, obtained at baseline. The receptors shown here come from an adult who was a healthcare worker with PCR-confirmed SARS-CoV-2 infection or an uninfected control (not recorded which).

This clonotype was detected many times. The chain is built from TRBV12-3 or TRBV12-4 and TRBJ1-5; perhaps TRBD1 as D (6 bases). This CDR3 spans 14 amino acids. The V and J ends lost 6 bases and 0 bases respectively, with 9 bases between them. The CDR3 here is CASRGQYSNQPQHF. The CDR3, as DNA: TGTGCCAGCAGAGGACAGTATAGCAATCAGCCCCAGCATTTT.

This clonotype has a handful of counts. The V and J genes are TRBV6-2 or TRBV6-3 and TRBJ1-2; 11 bases fit TRBD1. With V trimmed by 6 bases and J by 6 bases, 12 bases remained unmatched. This CDR3 is built from 16 residues. The germline V gene has CDR1 MNHEY and CDR2 SVGEGT. The CDR3 protein is CASRGTGGHRFDGYTF. CDR3 bases: TGTGCCAGCAGAGGGACAGGGGGACATCGTTTTGATGGCTACACCTTC.

A few counts support this clonotype. The chain couples TRBV4-1 to TRBJ1-4, with 7 nucleotides matching TRBD1. The length of the CDR3 is 19 residues. Germline CDR1 reads MGHRA; CDR2 reads YSYEKL. V dropped 0 bases and J dropped 7; count of bases not matched to a gene: 17. The CDR3 protein is CASSQDRGTVGTFGEKLFF. CDR3 nucleotide sequence: TGCGCCAGCAGCCAAGATCGGGGGACAGTTGGAACGTTTGGTGAAAAACTGTTTTTT.

This clonotype was recorded at least ten times. The chain has TRBV7-9 and TRBJ2-2, with D possibly being TRBD2 (5 bases). V was pared by 5 bases and J by 8 bases, with 18 bases between. The CDR3 is 15 amino acids. Germline CDR1 and CDR2: SEHNR and FQNEAQ (reference sequence). The CDR3 region is CASSDPSRGPGELFF. In DNA, the CDR3 is TGTGCCAGCAGCGACCCCAGTAGAGGGCCAGGGGAGCTGTTTTTT.

This clonotype was counted ten times or more. V is TRBV19 and J is TRBJ1-2; D gene unclear. V lost 6 bases and J 5 bases, leaving 7 bases between the germline ends. Germline-derived CDR1 and CDR2 are LNHDA and SQIVND (reference sequence). The CDR3 is 11 residues long. DNA for the CDR3: TGTGCCAGTAGAAGGACGTATGGCTACACCTTC. The encoded protein is CASRRTYGYTF.

This rearrangement joins TRBV10-1 to TRBJ2-3, with 8 positions matching TRBD2. CDR1 and CDR2 (germline): WNHNN, SYGVQD (reference sequence). V lost 3 bases to trimming and J lost 2 bases; unmatched junction nucleotides: 10. The CDR3 totals 17 residues. CDR3 protein: CASSEGSGRHLTDTQYF. CDR3 coding DNA: TGCGCCAGCAGTGAAGGGAGCGGGAGACATCTCACAGATACGCAGTATTTT.

This clonotype showed up many times. This chain links TRBV6-5 with TRBJ1-1; a weak D match, TRBD1 (6 bases). CDR3 length: 14 amino acids. CDR1 is MNHEY, CDR2 SVGAGI, per germline. The germline V and J ends were trimmed by 5 bases and 0 bases, with 10 bases remaining between them. CDR3 nucleotide sequence: TGTGCCAGCAGTGTACAGGGTCTGAACACTGAAGCTTTCTTT. This codes for CASSVQGLNTEAFF.

The chain is built from TRBV6-5 and TRBJ1-3, with unresolved D. V lost 0 bases and J 3 bases, leaving 12 bases between the germline ends. Germline lookup yields CDR1 MNHEY and CDR2 SVGAGI. The CDR3 is 16 residues long. The CDR3 bases are TGTGCCAGCAGTTACTCGATTCGGAGAATTGGAAACACCATATATTTT. Protein: CASSYSIRRIGNTIYF.

The V and J genes are TRBV18 and TRBJ1-6; a possible D gene is TRBD1 (5 bases). The ends were cut back, 6 bases at V and 5 bases at J, with 14 bases in the middle. The CDR3 has 15 residues. Per germline, CDR1 KGHSH and CDR2 LQKENI. The CDR3 loop is CASSPGDGDNSPLHF. CDR3 nucleotide sequence: TGTGCCAGCTCCCCGGGGGACGGAGATAATTCACCCCTCCACTTT.

V and J are TRBV7-2 and TRBJ1-4; 7 bases line up with TRBD1. CDR3 length: 15 amino acids. V gave up 5 bases and J gave up 8 bases; unmatched junction bases: 11. Germline V gives CDR1 SGHTA, CDR2 FQGNSA. The CDR3 is CASSPPQGRGEKLFF. In DNA, the CDR3 is TGTGCCAGCAGCCCTCCACAGGGGCGTGGGGAAAAACTGTTTTTT. The whole variable domain, filled in from reference TRBV7-2 and TRBJ1-4, reads GAGVSQSPSNKVTEKGKDVELRCDPISGHTALYWYRQSLGQGLEFLIYFQGNSAPDKSGLPSDRFSAERTGGSVSTLTIQRTQQEDSAVYLCASSPPQGRGEKLFFGSGTQLSVL.

Note on this clonotype: The junction differs from germline at one of its ends, possibly a read error. V gene TRBV29-1 combines with J gene TRBJ2-3, with 7 bases fitting TRBD2. Germline V CDR1 and CDR2: SQVTM, ANQGSEA. The CDR3 sequence is 11 residues long. The CDR3 here is CSVAFHGSGTF. The CDR3, as DNA: TGCAGCGTTGCATTCCACGGAAGCGGGACTTTT.

The chain employs TRBV2 and TRBJ2-3, with 7 bases aligning to TRBD2. The germline V gene encodes CDR1 SNHLY and CDR2 FYNNEI. After removal of 8 bases from V and 3 bases from J, the junction contained 14 bases not matched to a gene. The CDR3 consists of 16 residues. The CDR3 loop is CASLLNVQGGTDTQYF. The CDR3 coding sequence is TGTGCCAGCCTCCTTAACGTCCAGGGAGGGACAGATACGCAGTATTTT.

Only a few counts were recorded for this clonotype. The chain combines TRBV25-1 with TRBJ1-2; D may be TRBD1 (6 bases). This CDR3 comprises 15 residues. The V and J ends lost 1 base and 6 bases respectively, with 15 bases between them. Germline CDR1 is MGHDK and CDR2 is SYGVNS. The CDR3 region has the DNA TGTGCCAGCAGTGAATTAACAGGGAGATTCGATGGCTACACCTTC. Translated: CASSELTGRFDGYTF.

This clonotype turned up a few times. The CDR3 is CASSPQGASGANVLTF. In DNA, the CDR3 is TGTGCCAGCAGTCCACAGGGGGCCTCTGGGGCCAACGTCCTGACTTTC. The chain recombines TRBV12-3 or TRBV12-4 with TRBJ2-6; 9 nucleotides agree with TRBD1. The CDR3 loop spans 16 amino acids. Trimming removed 5 bases from V and 0 bases from J; junction bases left unmatched: 2.

The V call is TRBV4-3, the J call TRBJ1-3; D remains ambiguous. V gave up 0 bases and J gave up 1 base, with 10 bases separating them. There are 16 residues in the CDR3. Per germline, CDR1 LGHNA and CDR2 YSLEER. CDR3 nucleotide sequence: TGCGCCAGCAGCCAAGATCAACAGACGTCTGGAAACACCATATATTTT. This sequence encodes CASSQDQQTSGNTIYF.

The V and J genes are TRBV28 and TRBJ2-2; TRBD2 agrees at 9 bases. The CDR3 is made up of 16 amino acids. Germline lookup yields CDR1 MDHEN and CDR2 SYDVKM. Trimming removed 4 bases from V and 6 bases from J; junction bases left unmatched: 9. The CDR3 region is CASSSSAGGRPGELFF. The CDR3 bases are TGTGCCAGCAGTTCCTCGGCGGGAGGGCGGCCCGGGGAGCTGTTTTTT. Filled out from reference TRBV28 and TRBJ2-2, the complete variable domain reads DVKVTQSSRYLVKRTGEKVFLECVQDMDHENMFWYRQDPGLGLRLIYFSYDVKMKEKGDIPEGYSVSREKKERFSLILESASTNQTSMYLCASSSSAGGRPGELFFGEGSRLTVL.

Only a few counts were recorded for this clonotype. This chain connects TRBV7-6 to TRBJ1-1; possibly TRBD1 for D (6 bases). The ends were cut back, 1 base at V and 1 base at J, with 10 bases in the middle. This CDR3 is built from 15 residues. Germline V gene lookup returns CDR1 SGHVS and CDR2 FNYEAQ. CDR3 sequence (DNA): TGTGCCAGCAGCTTAGGCGCAGGGGCGAACACTGAAGCTTTCTTT. The encoded protein is CASSLGAGANTEAFF.

The chain combines TRBV5-1 with TRBJ2-3; D is uncertain. The CDR3 totals 16 residues. V lost 0 bases, J lost 2 bases, and 13 bases lay in between. From germline, CDR1 is SGHRS and CDR2 YFSETQ. The CDR3 region has the DNA TGCGCCAGCAGCTTGGCCGATTGGGGTATCACAGATACGCAGTATTTT. Amino acids: CASSLADWGITDTQYF.

This clonotype appeared a few times. This CDR3 is CASSKIQVSYEQYF. DNA for the CDR3: TGTGCCAGCAGTAAGATTCAGGTATCCTACGAGCAGTACTTC. V usage is TRBV11-2 and J usage is TRBJ2-7; D is undetermined. This CDR3 is built from 14 residues. V was trimmed by 6 bases and J by 1 base, leaving 13 bases between them. Germline CDR1 reads SGHAT; CDR2 reads FQNNGV.

The J gene is TRBJ2-1, the V gene TRBV27; 9 nucleotides line up with TRBD2. The trim removed 7 bases at V and 4 bases at J, leaving 11 bases unmatched. Germline loops: CDR1 MNHEY, CDR2 SMNVEV (reference sequence). The CDR3 runs 16 residues. CDR3 sequence (DNA): TGTGCCAGCACCCGGGGGGGAGCGGGAGGTTACAATGAGCAGTTCTTC. It codes for CASTRGGAGGYNEQFF.

The rearrangement links TRBV4-3 to TRBJ2-2; 10 nucleotides agree with TRBD2. V gave up 0 bases and J gave up 7 bases; unmatched junction bases: 8. Germline CDR1 LGHNA, CDR2 YSLEER. This CDR3 has 17 amino acids. CDR3 DNA: TGCGCCAGCAGCCAAGAGCGAACTAGCGGGATTGGCGGGGAGCTGTTTTTT. This encodes CASSQERTSGIGGELFF.

V is TRBV7-9 and J is TRBJ2-7; TRBD1 matches 12 bases. This CDR3 is 19 amino acids long. Germline-derived CDR1 and CDR2 are SEHNR and FQNEAQ (reference sequence). V gave up 5 bases and J gave up 6 bases; unmatched junction bases: 20. The CDR3 sequence: CASSPPPGQGALSPTEQYF. The CDR3 DNA is TGTGCCAGCAGCCCACCCCCGGGACAGGGGGCTCTCTCCCCCACCGAGCAGTACTTC. The full variable domain, its missing parts supplied by reference TRBV7-9 and TRBJ2-7, is DTGVSQNPRHKITKRGQNVTFRCDPISEHNRLYWYRQTLGQGPEFLTYFQNEAQLEKSRLLSDRFSAERPKGSFSTLEIQRTEQGDSAMYLCASSPPPGQGALSPTEQYFGPGTRLTVT.

This clonotype was seen a handful of times. The chain uses TRBV12-3 or TRBV12-4 and TRBJ2-7, with 8 bases matching TRBD1. This CDR3 has 13 residues. V gave up 2 bases and J gave up 4 bases; unmatched junction bases: 1. CDR3 bases: TGTGCCAGCAGTTTAAACAGGGGGTACGAGCAGTACTTC. Its translation is CASSLNRGYEQYF.

The CDR3 DNA is TGTGCCAGCAGTGAAGACTCAGGCGGCCAAGAGACCCAGTACTTC. This codes for CASSEDSGGQETQYF. V usage is TRBV2 and J usage is TRBJ2-5; D is undetermined. V dropped 1 base and J dropped 1 base, with 10 bases sitting between them. The CDR3 is 15 residues long. From germline, CDR1 is SNHLY and CDR2 FYNNEI.